This TCR beta chain stems from a study of early T cells in non-severe SARS-CoV-2 infection. Study details: Unsorted whole blood bulk RNA was sequenced, with unpaired chains.

This clonotype was counted only a few times. The antigen is not known. Attachment of unique molecular identifiers was made to individual cDNA molecules. TCRdb re-derived calls from the 5' RACE reads in MiXCR, one entry per CDR3 protein. The sample includes approximately 76,000 distinct CDR3 sequences, 12% of them seen just once. Germline CDR1 is MNHNS and CDR2 is SASEGT. The J segment lost 0 bases and the V segment lost 7 bases, leaving 5 bases of the junction unmatched. CDR3 length equals 15 residues. Study-wide results and limits: Missing private and CD4 specificities, VDJdb matching favored anti-spike CD8 responses.

The chain has TRBV6-1 and TRBJ2-2; 7 positions agree with TRBD2. The material sequenced was whole blood. This clonotype originated in an adult who was a healthcare worker with PCR-confirmed SARS-CoV-2 infection or an uninfected control (not recorded which). CDR3 coding DNA: TGTGCCAGCACCCATAGCGGGTCGAACACCGGGGAGCTGTTTTTT. It encodes CASTHSGSNTGELFF.